This entry lists 12 T cell receptor beta chains sequenced from one sample in a study of Graves' ophthalmopathy and Graves' hyperthyroidism. TCR beta CDR3 regions were amplified from RNA transcripts. First-round RT-PCR with HTBI primers preceded a second-round multiplex PCR. From the multiplex PCR reads, TCRdb called clonotypes with MiXCR, one entry per CDR3 protein. The sample holds roughly 1.1 million distinct CDR3 sequences, roughly two fifths seen once. The sequenced material came from peripheral blood or thyroid tissue (not recorded which). These receptors were obtained from an adult man with Graves' hyperthyroidism.

The table lists this clonotype with many counts. V and J are TRBV6-5 and TRBJ1-4; tentative D call: TRBD1 (6 bases). Looked up from germline, CDR1 is MNHEY and CDR2 is SVGAGI. V shed 7 bases and J shed 0 bases, with 15 bases lying between them. There are 16 residues in the CDR3. The DNA of the CDR3 is TGTGCCAGCACCCGGGGGGCTCAGGCAACTAATGAAAAACTGTTTTTT. This translates into CASTRGAQATNEKLFF.

This sequence joins TRBV29-1 and TRBJ2-1; 10 bases match TRBD2. The CDR3 contains 15 residues. After removal of 3 bases from V and 8 bases from J, the junction contained 10 bases not matched to a gene. Germline V gene data show CDR1 as SQVTM and CDR2 as ANQGSEA. The CDR3 DNA reads TGCAGCGTTGATTTAACTAGCGGGAATGCGGATGAGCAGTTCTTC. Its translation is CSVDLTSGNADEQFF.

In the case of this clonotype: Germline and junction disagree at one end, which may indicate a read error. The chain employs TRBV19 and TRBJ2-2; D may be TRBD1 or TRBD2 (5 bases each). CDR3 length equals 15 residues. CDR1 LNHDA and CDR2 SQIVND come from the germline V gene (reference sequence). CDR3 coding DNA: TGTGCCCGTAGTATTGCAGGGCCGGGGACCGGGGAGCTGTTTTTT. Encoded protein: CARSIAGPGTGELFF.

This clonotype was observed at least ten times. J is TRBJ1-1 and V is TRBV9; D is undetermined. The CDR3 totals 14 residues. With 0 bases removed from V and 4 bases from J, the gap between germline ends came to 10 bases. Germline values: CDR1 SGDLS, CDR2 YYNGEE. CDR3 residues: CASSVGGLPTEAFF. DNA of the CDR3: TGTGCCAGCAGCGTAGGAGGGCTCCCCACTGAAGCTTTCTTT.

In its sample, this clonotype was seen many times. V is TRBV10-2 and J is TRBJ2-6; D remains unclear. CDR1 and CDR2 from the germline V gene are WSHSY and SAAADI. Trimming left V 7 bases short and J 2 bases short, with 6 bases between. There are 13 residues in the CDR3. CDR3 amino acids: CASKVAGANVLTF. CDR3 DNA sequence: TGCGCCAGCAAGGTGGCTGGGGCCAACGTCCTGACTTTC.

This chain connects TRBV10-3 to TRBJ1-4, with D unclear. CDR1 and CDR2 (germline): ENHRY, SYGVKD. V dropped 4 bases and J dropped 0 bases, with 18 bases sitting between them. The CDR3 is 18 amino acids. The CDR3 is CAISVGPGSSATNEKLFF. The CDR3 DNA reads as TGTGCCATCAGTGTGGGTCCTGGATCAAGTGCAACTAATGAAAAACTGTTTTTT.

This clonotype showed up many times. V gene TRBV9 combines with J gene TRBJ1-2, with a weak D call TRBD1 (6 bases). CDR3 size: 15 residues. Germline V gene sequence: CDR1 SGDLS, CDR2 YYNGEE. Trimming took 0 bases from V and 8 from J, leaving 17 bases between them. The CDR3 region is CASSVGGSGARGYTF. The CDR3 DNA follows: TGTGCCAGCAGCGTAGGAGGCTCAGGGGCGCGGGGCTACACCTTC.

The chain uses TRBV28 and TRBJ1-2; D is perhaps TRBD1 (6 bases). Germline assignment: CDR1 MDHEN and CDR2 SYDVKM. The CDR3 covers 14 residues. V was shortened by 3 bases and J by 4 bases, with 12 bases between the two germline ends. The CDR3 region is CASSFAGQPYGYTF. The CDR3 DNA is TGTGCCAGCAGTTTTGCCGGACAGCCCTATGGCTACACCTTC.

CDR3 residues: CASSQDRKAFF. CDR3 DNA: TGTGCCAGCAGCCAAGATCGAAAGGCTTTCTTT. The chain recombines TRBV3-1 with TRBJ1-1, with D uncertain. The CDR3 is 11 amino acids. The V gene's germline CDR1 is LGHDT and CDR2 YNNKEL (reference sequence). Deletions cut 0 bases from V and 11 bases from J, with 7 bases between.

This chain connects TRBV2 to TRBJ1-5; D uncertain. The CDR3 loop spans 14 amino acids. V was pared by 4 bases and J by 6 bases, with 13 bases between. Germline-derived CDR1 and CDR2 are SNHLY and FYNNEI. CDR3 sequence reads: CASSGVIVGQPQHF. The DNA for the CDR3 is TGTGCCAGCAGTGGAGTCATTGTGGGTCAGCCCCAGCATTTT. Looking up the rest from reference TRBV2 and TRBJ1-5 gives the full variable domain: EPEVTQTPSHQVTQMGQEVILRCVPISNHLYFYWYRQILGQKVEFLVSFYNNEISEKSEIFDDQFSVERPDGSNFTLKIRSTKLEDSAMYFCASSGVIVGQPQHFGDGTRLSIL.

About this clonotype itself: This clone may be a read error of a much larger clone one base away. The chain recombines TRBV20-1 with TRBJ1-1; no clear D. The CDR3 loop spans 13 amino acids. V lost 1 base, J lost 0 bases, and 6 bases lay in between. Germline V gene sequence: CDR1 DFQATT, CDR2 SNEGSKA (reference sequence). The CDR3 here is CSARGEVNTEAFF. DNA for the CDR3: TGCAGTGCTAGAGGGGAGGTGAACACTGAAGCTTTCTTT.

The chain carries TRBV10-3 and TRBJ1-2; 9 bases match TRBD1. After removal of 11 bases from V and 1 base from J, the junction contained 8 bases not matched to a gene. The CDR3 loop spans 14 amino acids. Germline V lookup: CDR1 ENHRY, CDR2 SYGVKD. CDR3 sequence reads: CASNDRGDNYGYTF. CDR3 nucleotide sequence: TGTGCCTCCAACGACAGGGGGGATAACTATGGCTACACCTTC.